The 17 T cell receptor beta chains reported below all come from one sample, sequenced in a study of blood T cells in healthy people across ages. For the second PCR, which ran for about 7 to 11 cycles, a sample-barcoded 5' primer and a J-beta primer mix were used. MiXCR, applied by TCRdb to the 5' RACE reads, yields one record per CDR3 protein. The repertoire consists of hundreds of thousands of distinct CDR3 sequences, with roughly 32% occurring once and the leading ten covering approximately 15%. Sample: blood. The receptor set was obtained from an elderly woman in good health.

The chain employs TRBV20-1 and TRBJ2-3; 11 nucleotides line up with TRBD2. The CDR3 totals 14 residues. Germline lookup yields CDR1 DFQATT and CDR2 SNEGSKA (reference sequence). J lost 4 bases, V lost 4 bases, and 4 bases had no gene match. In nucleotides, the CDR3 is TGCAGTGCTAAGACTAGCGGGGACGCAGATACGCAGTATTTT. Protein: CSAKTSGDADTQYF.

The CDR3 is CSARYRPGTKGYTF. CDR3 DNA sequence: TGCAGTGCTAGATACAGACCAGGAACTAAGGGCTACACCTTC. The V gene is TRBV20-1, the J gene TRBJ1-2; D unclear. V was trimmed by 2 bases and J by 8 bases, leaving 18 bases between them. Germline assignment: CDR1 DFQATT and CDR2 SNEGSKA (reference sequence). This CDR3 comprises 14 residues.

This clonotype was observed many times. The chain combines TRBV5-5 with TRBJ2-7; perhaps TRBD1 as D (5 bases). Germline V gene sequence: CDR1 SGHKS, CDR2 YYEKEE (reference sequence). The CDR3 is made up of 17 amino acids. V lost 1 base to trimming and J lost 3 bases, with 20 bases between them. The CDR3, as DNA: TGTGCCAGCAGCTTGAAGGCAGGACAAGCAGAGAACTACGAGCAGTACTTC. The encoded protein is CASSLKAGQAENYEQYF.

In its sample, this clonotype was seen many times. The chain joins TRBV9 to TRBJ2-1; D is undetermined. The germline CDR1 and CDR2 sequences are SGDLS and YYNGEE. The CDR3 runs to 16 residues. V lost 0 bases and J lost 1, with 11 bases in between. The DNA for the CDR3 is TGTGCCAGCAGCGTAGCTACGGTGGGTTCCTACAATGAGCAGTTCTTC. Residues: CASSVATVGSYNEQFF.

Points on this clonotype: One end of the junction varies from germline; a read error may be responsible. The chain employs TRBV10-3 and TRBJ2-2; a weak D match, TRBD2 (5 bases). This CDR3 contains 13 residues. Germline CDR1 ENHRY, CDR2 SYGVKD. CDR3 coding DNA: TGTGCCGTCAGTTTCGGGGACACCGGGGAGCTGTTTTTT. It translates to CAVSFGDTGELFF.

This clonotype was seen once. This may arise from a read error, as a much more abundant clone is one base away. V gene TRBV7-2 combines with J gene TRBJ1-1; 7 positions match TRBD1. Germline V CDR1 and CDR2: SGHTA, FQGNSA. CDR3 size: 13 residues. J gave up 3 bases and V 7 bases, and 5 bases lay outside the gene matches. Here the CDR3 reads CASNSTGDTEAFF. The CDR3 region has the DNA TGTGCCAGCAACTCAACAGGGGACACTGAAGCTTTCTTT.

There are many counts of this clonotype. The V call is TRBV7-2, the J call TRBJ2-5; TRBD2 matches at 8 bases. The CDR3 spans 16 residues. CDR1 SGHTA and CDR2 FQGNSA come from the germline V gene. The V and J ends lost 5 bases and 3 bases, in that order; junction bases with no gene match: 11. The CDR3 protein is CASSRGGGTGEETQYF. The CDR3 coding sequence is TGTGCCAGCAGCCGGGGGGGGGGAACGGGCGAAGAGACCCAGTACTTC.

In this sample, this clonotype turned up many times. This chain uses TRBV15 with TRBJ2-5; no clear D. CDR3 length: 15 residues. Trimming stripped 0 bases from V and 4 bases from J, with 12 bases between. Germline-derived CDR1 and CDR2 are LNHNV and YYDKDF (reference sequence). The CDR3 reads CATSRDGSSGETQYF. The CDR3 DNA is TGTGCCACCAGCAGAGATGGGTCCTCGGGAGAGACCCAGTACTTC.

This clonotype was detected ten times or more. The rearrangement joins TRBV11-2 to TRBJ2-1; 9 bases align to TRBD1. The trim removed 1 base at V and 7 bases at J, leaving 8 bases unmatched. The CDR3 totals 16 residues. Germline loops: CDR1 SGHAT, CDR2 FQNNGV. CDR3 bases: TGTGCCAGCAGCTTAGTGGGGACAGGGTTTAAGAATGAGCAGTTCTTC. Translation: CASSLVGTGFKNEQFF.

This clonotype was counted many times. The chain carries TRBV30 and TRBJ2-7, with D perhaps assigned TRBD1 or TRBD2 (5 bases each). CDR3 length: 14 amino acids. The germline V and J ends were trimmed by 3 bases and 0 bases, with 12 bases remaining between them. Per the germline V gene, CDR1 is GTSNPN and CDR2 is SVGIG (reference sequence). CDR3: CAWRAGTVSYEQYF. CDR3 DNA: TGTGCCTGGAGAGCTGGGACCGTCTCCTACGAGCAGTACTTC.

This clonotype was observed a few times. The chain couples TRBV27 to TRBJ2-7, with TRBD1 identical over 8 bases. The CDR3 consists of 14 residues. With V trimmed by 5 bases and J by 4 bases, 7 bases remained unmatched. Per germline, CDR1 MNHEY and CDR2 SMNVEV (reference sequence). For the CDR3, the DNA is TGTGCCAGCAGTCCCGACAGGGGCCCATACGAGCAGTACTTC. Its protein product is CASSPDRGPYEQYF.

The rearrangement links TRBV18 to TRBJ1-4; the D is unclear. Germline V gene sequence: CDR1 KGHSH, CDR2 LQKENI. This CDR3 spans 12 amino acids. V dropped 3 bases and J dropped 7 bases, with 6 bases sitting between them. For the CDR3, the DNA is TGTGCCAGCTCACCTAAGGGTGAAAAACTGTTTTTT. Protein: CASSPKGEKLFF.

This clonotype was detected ten times or more. The rearrangement uses TRBV7-6 and TRBJ2-1; the D is unclear. CDR3 length: 13 residues. Trimming removed 5 bases at V and 5 bases at J, with 10 bases between. Germline V lookup: CDR1 SGHVS, CDR2 FNYEAQ. CDR3: CASSSAYNNEQFF. The CDR3 DNA sequence: TGTGCCAGCAGCAGTGCCTACAACAATGAGCAGTTCTTC.

Comments on this clonotype: Relative to the germline gene, one junction end is altered; a read error may explain this. The chain has TRBV7-2 and TRBJ2-1; 7 bases agree with TRBD1. The CDR3 has 13 amino acids. The germline V gene encodes CDR1 SGHTA and CDR2 FQGNSA. The CDR3: CACSTRQGNEQFF. The CDR3 DNA reads as TGTGCCTGCAGCACCAGACAGGGCAATGAGCAGTTCTTC.

This clonotype was picked up a small number of times. The genes are TRBV6-6 and TRBJ1-2; no reliable D call. V lost 7 bases and J lost 1, with 13 bases in between. CDR1 is MNHNY and CDR2 is SVGAGI in the germline V gene (reference sequence). The CDR3 is 14 amino acids. Here the CDR3 DNA reads TGTGCCAGCAAGGCGGACGGGCTTAACTATGGCTACACCTTC. Protein: CASKADGLNYGYTF.

This chain links TRBV6-5 with TRBJ1-1; D possibly corresponds to TRBD1 (6 bases). CDR3 size: 14 residues. With 8 bases removed from V and 5 bases from J, the gap between germline ends came to 18 bases. Germline V lookup: CDR1 MNHEY, CDR2 SVGAGI. CDR3: CASWERGRRTEAFF. CDR3 coding DNA: TGTGCCAGCTGGGAAAGGGGGAGAAGAACTGAAGCTTTCTTT.

As concerns this clonotype: A much larger clonotype is one base distant, so this may be a read error. The gene calls are TRBV11-2 and TRBJ1-4; a weak D match, TRBD1 (5 bases). Germline loops: CDR1 SGHAT, CDR2 FQNNGV. The CDR3 is 15 amino acids. The CDR3 sequence is CASSLDRATNEKRFF. CDR3 in DNA: TGTGCCAGCAGCTTAGACAGGGCAACTAATGAAAAACGGTTTTTT.